The text below deals with one T cell receptor (beta chain). Its target is not known. This CDR3 is built from 13 residues. The V and J ends lost 3 bases and 4 bases respectively, with 11 bases between them. CDR1 SGHTS and CDR2 YDEGEE come from the germline V gene. The data derive from a study of OX40 agonist ivuxolimab in advanced cancers. Study in general: In this cohort, patients received ivuxolimab, an agonistic anti-OX40 (CD134) antibody.

The assay was immunoSEQ multiplex PCR, and TCRdb's table has in-frame clones only and misses some. Among 30,000 to 40,000 clones, around nine tenths were seen once, and the ten largest hold approximately 26%. Findings and caveats of the study: The investigators did not determine what antigen specificity the expanded peripheral T cells had. Relative to CD4+, CD8+ T cells held more expanded clones on average.

This sequence joins TRBV5-8 and TRBJ2-7; no clear D. The sample was CD4+ or CD8+ T cells sorted from blood, taken in a trial of the OX40 agonist ivuxolimab. The TCR was taken from an adult with an advanced solid tumor such as melanoma, head and neck, liver or kidney cancer. The CDR3 nucleotides are TGTGCCAGCAGCTCCCACACCCCATACGAGCAGTACTTC. Translating gives CASSSHTPYEQYF.